These 28 T cell receptor beta chains originate from one sample sequenced in a study of brain T cells in children with intractable seizures. The protocol was immunoSEQ multiplex PCR, while the TCRdb copy is restricted to in-frame clones and leaves out a portion. Found here are approximately 330,000 clones, roughly 93% of them singletons; the top ten hold 5% to 7%. Time point: blood from clinic visit 5 months post-surgery; TSC patient then seizure free. The sample in question was peripheral blood, obtained 5 to 6 months after surgery. The receptors originated from a boy younger than two with tuberous sclerosis and intractable seizures.

The V and J genes are TRBV27 and TRBJ2-5, with 12 positions matching TRBD2. Trimming at V came to 0 bases and at J to 9 bases, leaving 11 bases not matched to a gene. The CDR3 loop spans 17 amino acids. Germline CDR1 and CDR2: MNHEY and SMNVEV (reference sequence). Here the CDR3 DNA reads TGTGCCAGCAGTTTATCCAGACCGGGACTAGCGGGCTTGGCCCAGTACTTC. This sequence encodes CASSLSRPGLAGLAQYF.

This clone was detected once. The V call is TRBV6-5, the J call TRBJ2-7; no clear D. The CDR3 length is 13 residues. The germline V and J ends were trimmed by 2 bases and 3 bases, with 8 bases remaining between them. The germline gives CDR1 MNHEY, CDR2 SVGAGI. Here the CDR3 DNA reads TGTGCCAGCAGTTACCGGCCAAACTACGAGCAGTACTTC. It encodes CASSYRPNYEQYF.

This chain joins TRBV5-1 and TRBJ1-6; no definite D call. The ends were cut back, 5 bases at V and 6 bases at J, with 12 bases in the middle. The length of the CDR3 is 14 residues. Germline CDR1 is SGHRS and CDR2 is YFSETQ. The CDR3 coding sequence is TGCGCCAGCAGTGACGGGGTGACTAATTCACCCCTCCACTTT. Its protein is CASSDGVTNSPLHF.

V gene TRBV19 combines with J gene TRBJ1-2; 9 bases map to TRBD1. Germline trimming cut 5 bases from V and 8 bases from J; bases unmatched to any gene: 6. The CDR3 contains 13 residues. Looked up from germline, CDR1 is LNHDA and CDR2 is SQIVND (reference sequence). CDR3 nucleotide sequence: TGTGCCAGTAGTCCACAGGGGGCCGGGGGCTACACCTTC. It translates to CASSPQGAGGYTF. Based on the CDR3 plus reference TRBV19 and TRBJ1-2, the full variable domain is DGGITQSPKYLFRKEGQNVTLSCEQNLNHDAMYWYRQDPGQGLRLIYYSQIVNDFQKGDIAEGYSVSREKKESFPLTVTSAQKNPTAFYLCASSPQGAGGYTFGSGTRLTVV.

J is TRBJ2-7 and V is TRBV7-6; tentative D call: TRBD2 (6 bases). This CDR3 is 12 amino acids long. Deletions cut 5 bases from V and 7 bases from J, with 12 bases between. CDR1 is SGHVS and CDR2 is FNYEAQ in the germline V gene. The chain's CDR3 is CASSPARGEQYF. The CDR3 DNA reads as TGTGCCAGCAGCCCTGCTCGGGGGGAGCAGTACTTC.

V gene TRBV6-5 combines with J gene TRBJ1-1; D is unclear. Trimming cost V 8 bases and J 1 base, with 14 bases left between them. CDR1 is MNHEY, CDR2 SVGAGI, per germline. This CDR3 contains 14 residues. CDR3: CASAHSGSNTEAFF. The CDR3 DNA is TGTGCCAGCGCCCACTCCGGTTCGAACACTGAAGCTTTCTTT.

This clone occurred many times. The gene calls are TRBV7-3 and TRBJ1-2, with D hard to call. Germline-derived CDR1 and CDR2 are SGHTA and FQGTGA. V gave up 1 base and J gave up 7 bases, with 7 bases separating them. CDR3 length: 12 amino acids. The CDR3 region is CASSLNGVGYTF. CDR3 nucleotide sequence: TGTGCCAGCAGCTTAAACGGGGTTGGCTACACCTTC.

There are a few counts of this clone. Distinct nucleotide sequences in the sample also encode this CDR3. This chain joins TRBV7-3 and TRBJ2-3; TRBD2 agrees at 10 bases. The CDR3 spans 15 residues. With V trimmed by 2 bases and J by 1 base, 0 bases remained unmatched. Germline assignment: CDR1 SGHTA and CDR2 FQGTGA. The CDR3 DNA sequence: TGTGCCAGCAGCTTACTAGCGGGGGGCACAGATACGCAGTATTTT. Encoded protein: CASSLLAGGTDTQYF.

V is TRBV6-5 and J is TRBJ1-1, with no clear D. CDR3 length: 15 amino acids. V gave up 6 bases and J gave up 0 bases, with 14 bases separating them. Germline CDR1 is MNHEY and CDR2 is SVGAGI. CDR3 sequence: CASSGLLSMNTEAFF. The CDR3 DNA follows: TGTGCCAGCAGCGGTCTCCTCAGTATGAACACTGAAGCTTTCTTT.

V is TRBV13 and J is TRBJ2-3, with 9 bases aligning to TRBD2. Germline lookup yields CDR1 PRHDT and CDR2 FYEKMQ (reference sequence). The J segment lost 2 bases and the V segment lost 0 bases, leaving 3 bases of the junction unmatched. The CDR3 runs 16 residues. The CDR3 region is CASSLGGGRATDTQYF. The CDR3 DNA reads as TGTGCCAGCAGCTTAGGAGGCGGGAGGGCCACAGATACGCAGTATTTT.

J is TRBJ2-3 and V is TRBV2; TRBD2 matches at 8 bases. The CDR3 has 12 residues. Germline V lookup: CDR1 SNHLY, CDR2 FYNNEI. V trimming: 6 bases; J trimming: 5 bases; junction bases outside the gene matches: 1. This chain's CDR3 is CASRLAGDTQYF. Here the CDR3 DNA reads TGTGCCAGCAGGCTAGCGGGAGATACGCAGTATTTT.

The V gene is TRBV28, the J gene TRBJ2-5; D may be TRBD1 (8 bases). The CDR3 covers 14 residues. Trimming took 6 bases from V and 5 from J, leaving 16 bases between them. The germline gives CDR1 MDHEN, CDR2 SYDVKM. The CDR3: CASSGQGGWETQYF. The CDR3 region has the DNA TGTGCCAGCAGCGGACAGGGAGGGTGGGAGACCCAGTACTTC.

This chain joins TRBV7-9 and TRBJ2-7, with D perhaps given as TRBD1 or TRBD2 (7 bases each). The CDR3 covers 15 residues. V dropped 5 bases and J dropped 3 bases, with 17 bases sitting between them. Germline lookup yields CDR1 SEHNR and CDR2 FQNEAQ (reference sequence). DNA of the CDR3: TGTGCCAGCAGCGTCCACAGGGGAGGGAGCTACGAGCAGTACTTC. Its protein product is CASSVHRGGSYEQYF.

The chain carries TRBV7-9 and TRBJ1-1, with 12 bases matching TRBD1. Germline-derived CDR1 and CDR2 are SEHNR and FQNEAQ (reference sequence). The V segment lost 0 bases and the J segment 5 bases; nucleotides outside the gene matches: 4. This CDR3 is built from 16 residues. CDR3 region: CASSLAGTGGKTEAFF. The DNA of the CDR3 is TGTGCCAGCAGCTTAGCAGGGACAGGGGGCAAGACTGAAGCTTTCTTT.

This clone was counted once. V is TRBV11-2 and J is TRBJ2-7, with D possibly being TRBD1 (5 bases). From germline, CDR1 is SGHAT and CDR2 FQNNGV. The CDR3 length is 15 residues. V lost 5 bases to trimming and J lost 1 base, with 15 bases between them. The CDR3: CASSRLDILSYEQYF. In nucleotides, the CDR3 is TGTGCCAGCAGCCGCCTGGACATCTTATCCTACGAGCAGTACTTC.

This clone was observed a few times. The V call is TRBV4-1, the J call TRBJ1-3; TRBD1 might be the D (5 bases). This CDR3 comprises 15 residues. In germline, CDR1 is MGHRA, CDR2 YSYEKL. V lost 0 bases and J lost 2, with 8 bases in between. CDR3 amino acids: CASSQDPGPGNTIYF. The DNA for the CDR3 is TGCGCCAGCAGCCAAGATCCAGGGCCTGGAAACACCATATATTTT.

The gene calls are TRBV7-9 and TRBJ2-3, with TRBD2 matching over 8 bases. The CDR3 spans 19 residues. Germline-derived CDR1 and CDR2 are SEHNR and FQNEAQ (reference sequence). The V segment lost 0 bases and the J segment 2 bases; nucleotides outside the gene matches: 13. The DNA for the CDR3 is TGTGCCAGCAGCTTAGCCAAGATAGCGGGACCCTGGTTCACAGATACGCAGTATTTT. This codes for CASSLAKIAGPWFTDTQYF.

J is TRBJ2-1 and V is TRBV7-3, with a tentative D call TRBD1 (7 bases). This CDR3 comprises 15 residues. Per germline, CDR1 SGHTA and CDR2 FQGTGA. V was shortened by 5 bases and J by 5 bases, with 16 bases between the two germline ends. CDR3 nucleotides: TGTGCCAGCAGCACGACAGGGAGGAGAAACAATGAGCAGTTCTTC. This sequence encodes CASSTTGRRNNEQFF.

In its sample, this clone was seen once. V gene TRBV12-3 or TRBV12-4 combines with J gene TRBJ1-1, with no clear D. V lost 7 bases and J 0 bases, leaving 6 bases between the germline ends. The CDR3 spans 12 residues. CDR3 coding DNA: TGTGCCAGCACTCTAATGAACACTGAAGCTTTCTTT. This translates into CASTLMNTEAFF.

This chain uses TRBV28 with TRBJ1-2; D is unresolved. The length of the CDR3 is 13 residues. With 5 bases removed from V and 5 bases from J, the gap between germline ends came to 12 bases. Germline-derived CDR1 and CDR2 are MDHEN and SYDVKM. CDR3 protein: CASSVEPGYGYTF. The CDR3 DNA sequence: TGTGCCAGCAGTGTAGAACCGGGGTATGGCTACACCTTC.

The chain has TRBV9 and TRBJ1-2; D remains unclear. Between the trimmed V and J ends, which lost 6 bases and 1 base, there was a span of 16 bases. CDR3 length: 15 amino acids. Germline V gene data show CDR1 as SGDLS and CDR2 as YYNGEE. CDR3 nucleotide sequence: TGTGCCAGCAAAGAGGGAGGCTTAAGTAACTATGGCTACACCTTC. Its translation is CASKEGGLSNYGYTF.

V gene TRBV7-2 combines with J gene TRBJ2-5; D not resolved. The CDR3 length is 11 residues. Trimming removed 4 bases at V and 5 bases at J, with 5 bases between. Germline V lookup: CDR1 SGHTA, CDR2 FQGNSA. The CDR3 region has the DNA TGTGCCAGCAGCTCCATTGAGACCCAGTACTTC. Translated: CASSSIETQYF. Full variable domain (rest looked up from reference TRBV7-2 and TRBJ2-5): GAGVSQSPSNKVTEKGKDVELRCDPISGHTALYWYRQSLGQGLEFLIYFQGNSAPDKSGLPSDRFSAERTGGSVSTLTIQRTQQEDSAVYLCASSSIETQYFGPGTRLLVL.

The chain has TRBV27 and TRBJ1-1, with 8 nucleotides matching TRBD1. J gave up 1 base and V 5 bases, and 6 bases lay outside the gene matches. The V gene's germline CDR1 is MNHEY and CDR2 SMNVEV (reference sequence). This CDR3 is 15 amino acids long. CDR3 DNA: TGTGCCAGCAGTCCGAGAACAGGGGGGAACACTGAAGCTTTCTTT. The encoded protein is CASSPRTGGNTEAFF.

The V gene is TRBV14, the J gene TRBJ1-3, with 9 bases identical to TRBD1. Per germline, CDR1 SGHDN and CDR2 FVKESK. This CDR3 spans 18 amino acids. Losses at the gene ends were 1 base for V and 7 bases for J; bases not matched to a gene: 14. The CDR3 loop reads CASSQGGTGSFTRNTIYF. CDR3 coding DNA: TGTGCCAGCAGCCAAGGGGGGACAGGGAGTTTTACAAGGAACACCATATATTTT.

The chain uses TRBV2 and TRBJ2-4; TRBD2 aligns across 8 bases. This CDR3 is 14 amino acids long. CDR1 is SNHLY, CDR2 FYNNEI, per germline. J was trimmed by 8 bases and V by 5 bases; bases with no gene match: 8. The CDR3: CASSTGTRGYIQYF. The CDR3 nucleotides are TGTGCCAGCAGTACCGGGACTAGGGGGTACATTCAGTACTTC.

The CDR3 sequence: CASSLGSEQPQHF. As DNA, the CDR3 is TGTGCCAGCAGCTTAGGTTCAGAGCAGCCCCAGCATTTT. The chain is built from TRBV11-2 and TRBJ1-5; D remains ambiguous. CDR3 length: 13 amino acids. Trimming left V 1 base short and J 7 bases short, with 8 bases between. The germline V gene encodes CDR1 SGHAT and CDR2 FQNNGV. Full variable domain (rest looked up from reference TRBV11-2 and TRBJ1-5): EAGVAQSPRYKIIEKRQSVAFWCNPISGHATLYWYQQILGQGPKLLIQFQNNGVVDDSQLPKDRFSAERLKGVDSTLKIQPAKLEDSAVYLCASSLGSEQPQHFGDGTRLSIL.

The chain carries TRBV11-2 and TRBJ1-1; D remains ambiguous. V gave up 6 bases and J gave up 3 bases, with 14 bases separating them. The CDR3 covers 14 residues. Germline V CDR1 and CDR2: SGHAT, FQNNGV. For the CDR3, the DNA is TGTGCCAGCAGTTCAATAAGACGGCACACTGAAGCTTTCTTT. Translating gives CASSSIRRHTEAFF.

The chain has TRBV4-1 and TRBJ2-2, with TRBD1 as a possible D gene (5 bases). The ends were cut back, 0 bases at V and 7 bases at J, with 12 bases in the middle. The CDR3 runs 15 residues. Germline CDR1 reads MGHRA; CDR2 reads YSYEKL. CDR3 nucleotides: TGCGCCAGCAGCCAAGATGGCAGGGTAAACGGGGAGCTGTTTTTT. This translates into CASSQDGRVNGELFF.